The 6 T cell receptor beta chains reported below all come from one sample, sequenced in a study of blood T cell repertoires in COVID-19. TCRdb keeps only in-frame clones here, not all; method: immunoSEQ multiplex PCR. Among about 240,000 clones, around 81% were seen once, and the ten largest hold roughly 2%. The sequenced sample was peripheral blood. Every receptor here comes from a man under 40 who had recovered from COVID-19.

This chain links TRBV20-1 with TRBJ1-3; 7 positions match TRBD1. CDR1 DFQATT and CDR2 SNEGSKA come from the germline V gene (reference sequence). V shed 3 bases and J 3 bases; nucleotides not matched to a gene: 5. There are 14 residues in the CDR3. CDR3 bases: TGCAGTGCTAGTAGAGGGGACAGTGGAAACACCATATATTTT. Translated: CSASRGDSGNTIYF.

The chain couples TRBV9 to TRBJ2-2; D might be TRBD2 (5 bases). V was clipped by 0 bases and J by 5 bases, with 17 bases between them. CDR1 is SGDLS and CDR2 is YYNGEE in the germline V gene. The CDR3 sequence is 17 residues long. The DNA for the CDR3 is TGTGCCAGCAGCGTAGATGGACGGGGTAGTTTTACCGGGGAGCTGTTTTTT. It is translated as CASSVDGRGSFTGELFF.

The chain carries TRBV4-1 and TRBJ1-4; D not certain. Germline-derived CDR1 and CDR2 are MGHRA and YSYEKL. CDR3 length: 16 residues. The ends were cut back, 0 bases at V and 0 bases at J, with 8 bases in the middle. CDR3 protein: CASSQDPPATNEKLFF. CDR3 DNA: TGCGCCAGCAGCCAAGATCCCCCCGCAACTAATGAAAAACTGTTTTTT.

The rearrangement links TRBV6-4 to TRBJ2-1, with 8 nucleotides matching TRBD2. The J segment lost 7 bases and the V segment lost 3 bases, leaving 8 bases of the junction unmatched. Per germline, CDR1 MRHNA and CDR2 SNTAGT. The CDR3 totals 15 residues. In nucleotides, the CDR3 is TGTGCCAGCAGTGAGGGAAGCGGGGGAGGGAATGAGCAGTTCTTC. It translates to CASSEGSGGGNEQFF.

The sample holds one count of this clone. V gene TRBV9 combines with J gene TRBJ2-5, with a weak D call TRBD2 (7 bases). The V and J ends lost 0 bases and 2 bases respectively, with 17 bases between them. Germline V gene lookup returns CDR1 SGDLS and CDR2 YYNGEE. The CDR3 sequence is 17 residues long. CDR3 sequence reads: CASSVGWGAGTQETQYF. The DNA for the CDR3 is TGTGCCAGCAGCGTAGGGTGGGGAGCGGGGACACAAGAGACCCAGTACTTC.

This chain joins TRBV28 and TRBJ2-7; a possible D gene is TRBD2 (5 bases). Germline assignment: CDR1 MDHEN and CDR2 SYDVKM. This CDR3 contains 13 residues. V lost 8 bases and J lost 0, with 11 bases in between. In DNA, the CDR3 is TGTGCCAGCGGACTCGCGGACTCCTACGAGCAGTACGTC. It encodes CASGLADSYEQYV.